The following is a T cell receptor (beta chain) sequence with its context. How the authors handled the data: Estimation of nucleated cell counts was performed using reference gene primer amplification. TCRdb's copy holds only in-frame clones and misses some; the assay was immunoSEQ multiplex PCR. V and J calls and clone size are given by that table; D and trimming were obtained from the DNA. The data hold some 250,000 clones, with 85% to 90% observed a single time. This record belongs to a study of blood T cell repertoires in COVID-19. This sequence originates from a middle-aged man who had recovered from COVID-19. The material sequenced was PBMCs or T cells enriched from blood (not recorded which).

The CDR3 DNA is TGTGCCAGCAGCCTAATCCTTCGGACAGGGGGAACTGAAGCTTTCTTT. It specifies CASSLILRTGGTEAFF. The V call is TRBV13, the J call TRBJ1-1; 10 nucleotides agree with TRBD1. Unmatched junction bases numbered 11, after V lost 5 bases and J lost 5 bases. This CDR3 has 16 amino acids. Looked up from germline, CDR1 is PRHDT and CDR2 is FYEKMQ (reference sequence).